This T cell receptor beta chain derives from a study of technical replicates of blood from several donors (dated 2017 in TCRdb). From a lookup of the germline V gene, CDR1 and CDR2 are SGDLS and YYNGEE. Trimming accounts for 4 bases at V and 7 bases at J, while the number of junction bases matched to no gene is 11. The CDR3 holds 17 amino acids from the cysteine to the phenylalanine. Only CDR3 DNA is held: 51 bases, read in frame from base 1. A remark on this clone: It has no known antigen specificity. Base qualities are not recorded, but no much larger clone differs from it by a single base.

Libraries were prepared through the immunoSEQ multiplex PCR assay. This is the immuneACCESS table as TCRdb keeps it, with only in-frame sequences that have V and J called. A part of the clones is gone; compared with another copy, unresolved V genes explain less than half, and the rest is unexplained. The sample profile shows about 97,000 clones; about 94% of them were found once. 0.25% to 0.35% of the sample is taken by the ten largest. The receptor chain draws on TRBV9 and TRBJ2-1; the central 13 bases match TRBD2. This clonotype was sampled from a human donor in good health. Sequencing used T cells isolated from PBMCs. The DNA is TGTGCCAGCAGCCAATTACTAGCGGGAGGGCGAGGGAATGAGCAGTTCTTC. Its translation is CASSQLLAGGRGNEQFF. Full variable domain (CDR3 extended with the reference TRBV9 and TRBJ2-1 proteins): DSGVTQTPKHLITATGQRVTLRCSPRSGDLSVYWYQQSLDQGLQFLIQYYNGEERAKGNILERFSAQQFPDLHSELNLSSLELGDSALYFCASSQLLAGGRGNEQFFGPGTRLTVL.